These 10 T cell receptor beta chains share one sample of origin, sequenced in a study of low-dose radiotherapy and immunotherapy resistance in tumors. Time point noted: after trial treatment. The treatment is: LDRT plus nivolumab, ipilimumab, low-dose cyclophosphamide and aspirin (RACIN trial). Priming of first-strand cDNA relied on TRAV- and TRBV-specific primers (covering alpha and beta chains). A roughly 20-cycle PCR with a constant-region primer and V-primer adapter amplified TCRs. TCRdb re-called the reads with MiXCR, one entry per CDR3 protein. The data hold 80,000 or so distinct CDR3 sequences, with around 17% observed a single time. This sample comprised PBMCs, obtained after low-dose radiotherapy plus immunotherapy. The receptors were sampled from a male donor with prostate cancer.

This clonotype was seen many times. The chain employs TRBV4-2 and TRBJ2-3; TRBD1 or TRBD2 may be the D gene (5 bases each). CDR3 size: 17 residues. Trimming removed 0 bases from V and 4 bases from J, with 17 bases in between. In germline, CDR1 is LGHNA, CDR2 YNFKEQ. Here the CDR3 reads CASSQDGAGNGADTQYF. CDR3 nucleotides: TGTGCCAGCAGCCAAGATGGGGCGGGTAATGGTGCAGATACGCAGTATTTT.

This clonotype occurred many times. The rearrangement uses TRBV30 and TRBJ2-3, with TRBD2 matching 8 bases. CDR3 size: 18 residues. Losses at the gene ends were 2 bases for V and 6 bases for J; bases not matched to a gene: 19. Germline CDR1 is GTSNPN and CDR2 is SVGIG (reference sequence). The CDR3 is CAWSTPRLAQTPGDTQYF. In DNA, the CDR3 is TGTGCCTGGAGTACCCCCCGACTAGCGCAAACCCCGGGGGATACGCAGTATTTT.

Many counts were recorded for this clonotype. The chain couples TRBV29-1 to TRBJ2-7, with D possibly being TRBD2 (5 bases). This CDR3 has 12 residues. CDR1 is SQVTM and CDR2 is ANQGSEA in the germline V gene. Between the trimmed V and J ends, which lost 4 bases and 0 bases, there was a span of 7 bases. CDR3 sequence (DNA): TGCAGCGTTGCGAGGGTCTCCTACGAGCAGTACTTC. Translating it yields CSVARVSYEQYF.

This clonotype was counted many times. The rearrangement uses TRBV7-9 and TRBJ1-1, with 8 bases that match TRBD1. Trimming took 5 bases from V and 5 from J; bases not matched to a gene: 4. This CDR3 comprises 13 residues. Germline CDR1 reads SEHNR; CDR2 reads FQNEAQ (reference sequence). The CDR3 protein is CASSDDRGTEAFF. CDR3 in DNA: TGTGCCAGCAGCGACGACAGGGGAACTGAAGCTTTCTTT.

In its sample, this clonotype was seen many times. This chain uses TRBV28 with TRBJ1-2; D unclear. The CDR3 contains 12 residues. Germline loops: CDR1 MDHEN, CDR2 SYDVKM. Between the trimmed V and J ends, which lost 4 bases and 7 bases, there was a span of 10 bases. CDR3 bases: TGTGCCAGCAGTTCCCCGGCGGCTGGCTACACCTTC. Amino acid sequence: CASSSPAAGYTF.

On this clonotype itself: The CDR3 ends on some other residue instead of the conserved phenylalanine or tryptophan, so this is likely a read error. The V gene is TRBV10-3, the J gene TRBJ2-3, with D possibly matching TRBD2 (6 bases). Germline CDR1 reads ENHRY; CDR2 reads SYGVKD. This CDR3 spans 13 amino acids. The V end lost 8 bases, the J end lost 4 bases, and 13 bases lay between the germline ends. CDR3 coding DNA: TGTGCCATCTCTGACTGGGGGGCAGATACGCAGTATTTG. This gives the protein CAISDWGADTQYL.

This clonotype was recorded many times. The V and J genes are TRBV20-1 and TRBJ1-4, with D unclear. Deletions cut 0 bases from V and 8 bases from J, with 10 bases between. The CDR3 length is 13 residues. Germline CDR1 reads DFQATT; CDR2 reads SNEGSKA (reference sequence). CDR3 loop: CSARDPQIEKLFF. CDR3 nucleotides: TGCAGTGCTAGAGATCCCCAAATAGAAAAACTGTTTTTT.

This clonotype has only one observation. Only one base separates this from a far larger clonotype, so it likely reflects a read error. The chain is built from TRBV6-1 and TRBJ2-5, with D perhaps being TRBD1 or TRBD2 (5 bases each). Germline V CDR1 and CDR2: MNHNS, SASEGT. This CDR3 is built from 12 residues. The CDR3: CASSSSRETQDF. CDR3 bases: TGTGCCAGCAGTTCCAGCAGGGAGACCCAGGACTTC.

This clonotype was observed a handful of times. The chain links TRBV6-8 to TRBJ1-4; D is unclear. The CDR3 has 15 amino acids. From germline, CDR1 is MNHGY and CDR2 SAAAGT. The V gene lost 2 bases and the J gene lost 4 bases, with 11 bases spanning the gap. CDR3 in amino acids: CASSYAGRINEKLFF. The CDR3 bases are TGTGCCAGCAGTTACGCCGGGAGGATTAATGAAAAACTGTTTTTT.

The sample holds many counts of this clonotype. The V call is TRBV29-1, the J call TRBJ1-2; 7 bases match TRBD1. J gave up 9 bases and V 4 bases, and 23 bases lay outside the gene matches. The CDR3 is 17 amino acids. Germline-derived CDR1 and CDR2 are SQVTM and ANQGSEA. The CDR3 DNA is TGCAGCGTTGCTGACAGGGCTTTTTACGGGGAGACTTCGAGCTACACCTTC. It encodes CSVADRAFYGETSSYTF.